Presented here are 31 T cell receptor beta chains from one specimen sequenced in a study of cytomegalovirus exposure and HLA in healthy donors. The table came from immunoSEQ multiplex PCR; TCRdb's copy has only in-frame clones and leaves some out. The sample yields some 250,000 clones, almost 90% seen once. The sample was PBMCs. The receptors stem from a woman aged 18-30 years in good health and CMV-seronegative.

The chain combines TRBV4-2 with TRBJ2-1; 7 bases are shared with TRBD1. Germline CDR1 and CDR2: LGHNA and YNFKEQ. V lost 0 bases to trimming and J lost 3 bases; unmatched junction nucleotides: 2. The CDR3 has 15 amino acids. The CDR3 protein is CASSQDRDSYNEQFF. CDR3 bases: TGTGCCAGCAGCCAAGACCGGGACAGCTACAATGAGCAGTTCTTC.

V gene TRBV6-6 combines with J gene TRBJ2-7, with D possibly TRBD2 on 6 matching bases. This CDR3 is 13 amino acids long. V lost 6 bases and J 0 bases, leaving 9 bases between the germline ends. The germline CDR1 and CDR2 sequences are MNHNY and SVGAGI (reference sequence). The CDR3 loop is CASREGSSYEQYF. The CDR3 nucleotides are TGTGCCAGCAGGGAGGGGAGCTCCTACGAGCAGTACTTC.

This chain uses TRBV10-3 with TRBJ2-7, with 9 bases identical to TRBD2. The CDR3 consists of 17 residues. The ends lost 2 bases at V and 4 bases at J; junction bases unmatched: 12. Germline V gene data show CDR1 as ENHRY and CDR2 as SYGVKD. The CDR3 DNA is TGTGCCATCAGTGAGCTAGAGGGCGGGGGGGCCTTTTACGAGCAGTACGTC. Amino acid sequence: CAISELEGGGAFYEQYV.

The chain couples TRBV7-2 to TRBJ2-5, with D tentatively TRBD2 (6 bases). Germline V gene lookup returns CDR1 SGHTA and CDR2 FQGNSA. The CDR3 is 16 amino acids. V gave up 5 bases and J gave up 7 bases, with 23 bases separating them. Here the CDR3 reads CASSERKGLGVGTQYF. CDR3 DNA sequence: TGTGCCAGCAGCGAGCGCAAGGGACTCGGGGTTGGGACCCAGTACTTC.

V gene TRBV7-8 combines with J gene TRBJ2-7; unclear D gene. The germline gives CDR1 SGHVS, CDR2 FQNEAQ. The CDR3 runs 12 residues. Trimming stripped 3 bases from V and 7 bases from J, with 10 bases between. The CDR3 reads CASSFYLGEQYV. The CDR3 DNA sequence: TGTGCCAGCAGCTTCTATCTGGGAGAGCAGTACGTC.

The chain combines TRBV2 with TRBJ1-5; D perhaps matches TRBD1 (6 bases). The germline gives CDR1 SNHLY, CDR2 FYNNEI. There are 15 residues in the CDR3. The V end lost 7 bases, the J end lost 0 bases, and 13 bases lay between the germline ends. CDR3: CASTGHHFSNQPQHF. The CDR3 coding sequence is TGTGCCAGCACGGGACACCACTTTAGCAATCAGCCCCAGCATTTT.

The CDR3 loop reads CASSAAPNYGYTF. The DNA of the CDR3 is TGTGCCAGTAGTGCGGCACCTAACTATGGCTACACCTTC. The chain recombines TRBV19 with TRBJ1-2; no clear D. Germline assignment: CDR1 LNHDA and CDR2 SQIVND (reference sequence). Trimming cost V 5 bases and J 0 bases, with 7 bases left between them. CDR3 length: 13 residues.

V usage is TRBV6-1 and J usage is TRBJ1-5, with D uncertain. With 3 bases removed from V and 6 bases from J, the gap between germline ends came to 15 bases. The CDR3 runs to 15 residues. Germline CDR1 is MNHNS and CDR2 is SASEGT. The CDR3: CASSDGFAAGQPQHF. In DNA, the CDR3 is TGTGCCAGCAGTGACGGCTTCGCAGCAGGTCAGCCCCAGCATTTT.

The V call is TRBV7-9, the J call TRBJ2-1, with a tentative D call TRBD1 (6 bases). CDR1 SEHNR and CDR2 FQNEAQ come from the germline V gene (reference sequence). V was trimmed by 5 bases and J by 4 bases, leaving 9 bases between them. The length of the CDR3 is 13 residues. The CDR3 bases are TGTGCCAGCAGCGCCGGACAGTACAATGAGCAGTTCTTC. Translating it yields CASSAGQYNEQFF.

The gene calls are TRBV6-1 and TRBJ2-3; a possible D gene is TRBD2 (7 bases). This CDR3 has 14 amino acids. Trimming removed 4 bases from V and 3 bases from J, with 11 bases in between. Germline CDR1 MNHNS, CDR2 SASEGT. This CDR3 is CASSVRGATDTQYF. CDR3 DNA: TGTGCCAGCAGTGTTCGGGGGGCGACAGATACGCAGTATTTT.

This chain links TRBV14 with TRBJ1-6; 9 nucleotides align to TRBD1. Germline V lookup: CDR1 SGHDN, CDR2 FVKESK. V lost 4 bases, J lost 0 bases, and 4 bases stayed unmatched. This CDR3 is 17 amino acids long. In nucleotides, the CDR3 is TGTGCCAGCAGCCTGGACAGGGGCGGCTCCTATAATTCACCCCTCCACTTT. Residues: CASSLDRGGSYNSPLHF.

This clone was detected once. The chain uses TRBV10-3 and TRBJ2-7; 10 nucleotides agree with TRBD1. Germline CDR1 is ENHRY and CDR2 is SYGVKD. CDR3 length equals 14 residues. V dropped 10 bases and J dropped 1; count of bases not matched to a gene: 7. Here the CDR3 reads CATTGTGASYEQYF. The CDR3 region has the DNA TGTGCCACGACCGGGACAGGGGCTTCCTACGAGCAGTACTTC.

The V and J genes are TRBV27 and TRBJ2-3; 7 bases are a match to TRBD2. The CDR3 length is 18 residues. The V gene's germline CDR1 is MNHEY and CDR2 SMNVEV (reference sequence). V lost 1 base to trimming and J lost 0 bases; unmatched junction nucleotides: 10. CDR3 in amino acids: CASSLWGGTSSSTDTQYF. The CDR3 nucleotides are TGTGCCAGCAGTTTATGGGGGGGGACTTCCTCTAGCACAGATACGCAGTATTTT.

V usage is TRBV5-1 and J usage is TRBJ2-3; 9 bases match TRBD1. Trimming removed 0 bases from V and 4 bases from J; junction bases left unmatched: 6. The CDR3 is 16 residues long. Germline V gene sequence: CDR1 SGHRS, CDR2 YFSETQ. The CDR3 here is CASSLGGQGFADTQYF. DNA of the CDR3: TGCGCCAGCAGCTTGGGGGGACAGGGATTTGCAGATACGCAGTATTTT.

V gene TRBV5-4 combines with J gene TRBJ1-6; tentatively, D is TRBD1 (6 bases). V dropped 4 bases and J dropped 4 bases, with 21 bases sitting between them. Germline CDR1 SGHNT, CDR2 YYREEE (reference sequence). CDR3 length equals 18 residues. CDR3 sequence: CASSQDLSGTSYNSPLHF. CDR3 sequence (DNA): TGTGCCAGCAGCCAAGATTTGTCCGGGACATCTTATAATTCACCCCTCCACTTT.

Only one count was recorded for this clone. The chain links TRBV27 to TRBJ2-3; 9 bases are shared with TRBD2. The CDR3 is 15 residues long. Germline-derived CDR1 and CDR2 are MNHEY and SMNVEV (reference sequence). Trimming cost V 3 bases and J 5 bases; bases outside gene matches: 6. The CDR3: CASSFPSGGRDTQYF. CDR3 DNA: TGTGCCAGCAGTTTTCCGAGCGGGGGGAGAGATACGCAGTATTTT.

The chain uses TRBV7-9 and TRBJ2-2, with 8 bases that match TRBD1. With 5 bases clipped from V and 4 bases from J, the junction kept 12 bases outside the gene matches. The germline gives CDR1 SEHNR, CDR2 FQNEAQ (reference sequence). The CDR3 has 17 residues. The CDR3 spells CASSPRQGASVTGELFF. For the CDR3, the DNA is TGTGCCAGCAGCCCCCGGCAGGGGGCTTCGGTCACCGGGGAGCTGTTTTTT.

The chain combines TRBV16 with TRBJ2-7; tentatively, D is TRBD2 (6 bases). V was clipped by 0 bases and J by 4 bases, with 16 bases between them. The CDR3 consists of 16 residues. CDR1 is KGHSY, CDR2 FQNENV, per germline. This CDR3 is CASSQSQGFRGYEQYV. The CDR3 DNA reads as TGTGCCAGCAGCCAATCTCAGGGATTTCGGGGGTACGAGCAGTACGTC.

The rearrangement joins TRBV5-6 to TRBJ2-5; D not certain. This CDR3 comprises 18 residues. Trimming stripped 2 bases from V and 2 bases from J, with 22 bases between. Looked up from germline, CDR1 is SGHDT and CDR2 is YYEEEE. As DNA, the CDR3 is TGTGCCAGCAGCTTCTCTCCGTACGGCGGCCTCGATCAAGAGACCCAGTACTTC. It specifies CASSFSPYGGLDQETQYF.

This CDR3 reads CASSFGDFTDTQYF. The CDR3 DNA is TGCGCCAGCAGCTTCGGGGATTTCACAGATACGCAGTATTTT. The V call is TRBV5-1, the J call TRBJ2-3; D is possibly TRBD2 (5 bases). The germline V and J ends were trimmed by 2 bases and 2 bases, with 9 bases remaining between them. CDR3 size: 14 residues. Per the germline V gene, CDR1 is SGHRS and CDR2 is YFSETQ.

This clone was found once. The V and J genes are TRBV4-2 and TRBJ1-2; D perhaps matches TRBD1 (5 bases). Germline CDR1 is LGHNA and CDR2 is YNFKEQ. V lost 1 base and J 3 bases, leaving 15 bases between the germline ends. This CDR3 contains 16 residues. CDR3 in amino acids: CASSQAGAGGDYGYTF. As DNA, the CDR3 is TGTGCCAGCAGCCAAGCCGGGGCGGGGGGTGACTATGGCTACACCTTC.

The chain is built from TRBV28 and TRBJ1-1; 8 bases match TRBD1. J lost 0 bases, V lost 3 bases, and 0 bases had no gene match. This CDR3 is 14 amino acids long. Germline V gives CDR1 MDHEN, CDR2 SYDVKM. The CDR3 DNA is TGTGCCAGCAGTTTGGGACAGGTGAACACTGAAGCTTTCTTT. This gives the protein CASSLGQVNTEAFF.

The chain is built from TRBV9 and TRBJ2-2; 10 positions match TRBD2. V shed 0 bases and J 5 bases; nucleotides not matched to a gene: 10. Germline V gives CDR1 SGDLS, CDR2 YYNGEE. CDR3 length equals 18 residues. CDR3 nucleotides: TGTGCCAGCAGCGTAGGATGGCTAGCGGGGGAGGAGACCGGGGAGCTGTTTTTT. Translating gives CASSVGWLAGEETGELFF.

This sequence joins TRBV6-5 and TRBJ1-2, with D unresolved. The germline V gene encodes CDR1 MNHEY and CDR2 SVGAGI. V lost 6 bases and J lost 7, with 15 bases in between. This CDR3 is built from 13 residues. DNA for the CDR3: TGTGCCAGCAGAACCTACGAACTGTCTGGCTACACCTTC. This codes for CASRTYELSGYTF.

The chain employs TRBV6-1 and TRBJ1-5; no clear D gene. The germline V gene has CDR1 MNHNS and CDR2 SASEGT. The V end was cut by 3 bases, the J end by 2 bases, with 11 bases between. CDR3 length: 15 residues. The CDR3 nucleotides are TGTGCCAGCAGTGACGGTTTTATTGGCAATCAGCCCCAGCATTTT. Translating gives CASSDGFIGNQPQHF.

This chain connects TRBV4-1 to TRBJ1-6; D not resolved. CDR1 is MGHRA, CDR2 YSYEKL, per germline. V was trimmed by 2 bases and J by 0 bases, leaving 14 bases between them. This CDR3 is 18 amino acids long. The CDR3 spells CASSQQPSGSSYNSPLHF. The CDR3 coding sequence is TGCGCCAGCAGCCAACAGCCATCCGGGAGCTCCTATAATTCACCCCTCCACTTT.

The J gene is TRBJ1-1, the V gene TRBV19; possible D gene TRBD1, 6 bases. The germline CDR1 and CDR2 sequences are LNHDA and SQIVND (reference sequence). The CDR3 spans 15 residues. With 6 bases removed from V and 1 base from J, the gap between germline ends came to 15 bases. Here the CDR3 reads CASRQGAGRNTEAFF. In DNA form, the CDR3 reads TGTGCCAGTAGACAGGGAGCGGGACGGAACACTGAAGCTTTCTTT.

This clone has just one count. The V call is TRBV6-5, the J call TRBJ2-2, with D possibly matching TRBD1 (6 bases). This CDR3 has 14 residues. V shed 2 bases and J shed 4 bases, with 8 bases lying between them. CDR1 and CDR2 from the germline V gene are MNHEY and SVGAGI. This CDR3 reads CASSYQTGTGELFF. The CDR3 nucleotides read TGTGCCAGCAGTTACCAGACAGGCACCGGGGAGCTGTTTTTT.

This sequence joins TRBV2 and TRBJ2-7, with TRBD1 as a possible D gene (5 bases). Germline CDR1 SNHLY, CDR2 FYNNEI. CDR3 length: 14 amino acids. Trimming cost V 6 bases and J 3 bases, with 15 bases left between them. CDR3: CASRTPTAFYEQYV. Written as DNA, the CDR3 is TGTGCCAGCAGGACCCCGACAGCGTTCTACGAGCAGTACGTC.

The rearrangement links TRBV18 to TRBJ2-7; the D gene is possibly TRBD1 (6 bases). CDR3 length equals 16 residues. Trimming stripped 0 bases from V and 3 bases from J, with 15 bases between. Germline assignment: CDR1 KGHSH and CDR2 LQKENI. CDR3 bases: TGTGCCAGCTCACCACCGGGGGTCAGGGGCCTCTACGAGCAGTACTTC. Amino acid sequence: CASSPPGVRGLYEQYF.

This clone has only one observation. CDR3 amino acids: CAISEPGQGVFQETQYF. The CDR3 nucleotides read TGTGCCATCAGTGAACCGGGACAGGGGGTCTTCCAAGAGACCCAGTACTTC. The rearrangement uses TRBV10-3 and TRBJ2-5; 11 bases align to TRBD1. V shed 3 bases and J 1 base; nucleotides not matched to a gene: 7. The CDR3 spans 17 residues. Looked up from germline, CDR1 is ENHRY and CDR2 is SYGVKD.